This T cell receptor beta chain is drawn from a study of blood T cells in healthy people across ages. With 6 bases clipped from V and 2 bases from J, the junction kept 12 bases outside the gene matches. CDR1 MGHDK and CDR2 SYGVNS come from the germline V gene. CDR3 length equals 17 residues. Sample-barcoded 5' priming and a J-beta primer mix drove a second PCR of roughly 6 to 12 cycles. TCRdb analysed the 5' RACE reads with MiXCR anew, one entry per CDR3 protein. Of around 750,000 distinct CDR3 sequences in the sample, 53% were seen once. The rearrangement links TRBV25-1 to TRBJ2-3; 9 bases map to TRBD1. The sequenced sample was blood. This receptor was taken from an elderly man in good health. The CDR3 nucleotides read TGTGCCAGCAGGGGGGACGGGACAGGGCCCTTCACAGATACGCAGTATTTT. Amino acids: CASRGDGTGPFTDTQYF.